A single sample gave rise to the 20 T cell receptor beta chains below, sequenced in a study of neurological immune-mediated disorders. Using its own MiXCR run on the 5' RACE reads, TCRdb lists one record per CDR3 protein. The sample yields about 20,000 distinct CDR3 sequences, 6% to 8% seen once. Specimen: CD8+ T cells from blood. All receptors come from a woman in her twenties or thirties with HTLV-1-associated myelopathy (HAM/TSP).

Many counts were recorded for this clonotype. The chain is built from TRBV20-1 and TRBJ1-2; no definite D call. V was pared by 3 bases and J by 5 bases, with 16 bases between. The CDR3 runs 14 residues. Germline V gene lookup returns CDR1 DFQATT and CDR2 SNEGSKA (reference sequence). Here the CDR3 reads CSASRAAEYYGYTF. The CDR3 DNA reads TGCAGTGCTAGTCGAGCGGCAGAATATTATGGCTACACCTTC.

This clonotype was counted ten times or more. The CDR3 loop is CSVEGDSNQPQHF. CDR3 bases: TGCAGCGTTGAGGGGGACAGTAATCAGCCCCAGCATTTT. V and J are TRBV29-1 and TRBJ1-5; TRBD1 agrees at 7 bases. The germline gives CDR1 SQVTM, CDR2 ANQGSEA. Trimming took 3 bases from V and 4 from J; bases not matched to a gene: 3. CDR3 size: 13 residues.

This clonotype has at least ten counts. V and J are TRBV9 and TRBJ1-2; D is undetermined. Germline-derived CDR1 and CDR2 are SGDLS and YYNGEE. Trimming took off 5 bases at V and 1 base at J, with 3 bases between the two ends. The CDR3 is 11 amino acids. This chain's CDR3 is CASRSNYGYTF. The CDR3 region has the DNA TGTGCCAGCAGGAGTAACTATGGCTACACCTTC.

In this sample, this clonotype turned up many times. This chain joins TRBV12-3 or TRBV12-4 and TRBJ2-1; 8 bases fit TRBD1. Trimming took 5 bases from V and 9 from J; bases not matched to a gene: 12. The CDR3 totals 15 residues. As DNA, the CDR3 is TGTGCCAGCAGTGAAAACCCAGGACAGGGCGGTGAGCAGTTCTTC. Protein: CASSENPGQGGEQFF.

The table lists this clonotype with many counts. The J gene is TRBJ2-1, the V gene TRBV20-1, with D hard to call. The CDR3 has 17 residues. Trimming shortened V by 0 bases and J by 0 bases, and 15 bases separated the two germline ends. Per the germline V gene, CDR1 is DFQATT and CDR2 is SNEGSKA (reference sequence). In nucleotides, the CDR3 is TGCAGTGCTAGAGATCTGGAGCTGTCAAGCTCCTACAATGAGCAGTTCTTC. Its translation is CSARDLELSSSYNEQFF.

This clonotype was observed at least ten times. The chain links TRBV20-1 to TRBJ2-1; 15 nucleotides line up with TRBD2. Germline CDR1 reads DFQATT; CDR2 reads SNEGSKA (reference sequence). Unmatched junction bases numbered 8, after V lost 5 bases and J lost 3 bases. The CDR3 loop spans 17 amino acids. The CDR3 DNA is TGCAGTGCTCCCGGACTAGCGGGGGGGAGAGTCTACAATGAGCAGTTCTTC. It is translated as CSAPGLAGGRVYNEQFF.

This clonotype was seen repeatedly, ten times or more. The J gene is TRBJ1-4, the V gene TRBV29-1, with TRBD1 matching 9 bases. Looked up from germline, CDR1 is SQVTM and CDR2 is ANQGSEA. The CDR3 runs 12 residues. With 4 bases clipped from V and 10 bases from J, the junction kept 4 bases outside the gene matches. CDR3 sequence: CSVGQGGGKLFF. The DNA for the CDR3 is TGCAGCGTTGGACAGGGGGGGGGAAAACTGTTTTTT.

Many counts were recorded for this clonotype. V usage is TRBV11-1 and J usage is TRBJ2-7; TRBD2 agrees at 11 bases. V dropped 6 bases and J dropped 2; count of bases not matched to a gene: 6. CDR3 length: 15 amino acids. Per germline, CDR1 SGHAT and CDR2 FQDESV (reference sequence). CDR3 amino acids: CASRPLAGETYEQYF. In DNA form, the CDR3 reads TGTGCCAGCAGACCACTAGCGGGGGAAACCTACGAGCAGTACTTC.

This clonotype was recorded at least ten times. The chain couples TRBV7-6 to TRBJ2-1, with 7 bases matching TRBD1. The length of the CDR3 is 16 residues. J lost 0 bases, V lost 5 bases, and 7 bases had no gene match. Germline values: CDR1 SGHVS, CDR2 FNYEAQ. The CDR3 loop reads CASSPRTGSSYNEQFF. The CDR3 nucleotides read TGTGCCAGCAGCCCGAGGACAGGCAGCTCCTACAATGAGCAGTTCTTC.

This clonotype was observed at least ten times. This chain connects TRBV6-1 to TRBJ1-5; 7 bases are shared with TRBD1. CDR3 length: 16 amino acids. J was trimmed by 0 bases and V by 8 bases; bases with no gene match: 10. Germline V gene sequence: CDR1 MNHNS, CDR2 SASEGT. As DNA, the CDR3 is TGTGCCAGCCTCAACACTTGGGACAGTAGCAATCAGCCCCAGCATTTT. It codes for CASLNTWDSSNQPQHF.

This clonotype was found many times. The chain uses TRBV5-1 and TRBJ2-1; D is unresolved. Germline CDR1 and CDR2: SGHRS and YFSETQ. The CDR3 totals 16 residues. The V end was cut by 0 bases, the J end by 4 bases, with 14 bases between. The CDR3 loop reads CASSLAARTLYNEQFF. The CDR3 DNA reads TGCGCCAGCAGCTTGGCCGCCCGCACCCTTTACAATGAGCAGTTCTTC.

The sample holds many counts of this clonotype. V is TRBV6-1 and J is TRBJ2-7; 9 nucleotides agree with TRBD1. This CDR3 has 15 amino acids. Losses at the gene ends were 3 bases for V and 2 bases for J; bases not matched to a gene: 5. Germline V gives CDR1 MNHNS, CDR2 SASEGT. This chain's CDR3 is CASSERTGEPYEQYF. The CDR3 region has the DNA TGTGCCAGCAGTGAGCGGACAGGGGAGCCCTACGAGCAGTACTTC.

Notes on this clonotype: At one end the junction does not follow the germline gene, possibly because of a read error. The J gene is TRBJ2-3, the V gene TRBV6-2 or TRBV6-3, with TRBD2 identical over 10 bases. CDR3 size: 15 residues. The germline V gene encodes CDR1 MNHEY and CDR2 SVGEGT. The CDR3: CASSYERGGRDTQYF. The CDR3 DNA reads TGTGCAAGCAGTTACGAGCGGGGGGGAAGAGATACGCAGTATTTT.

This sequence joins TRBV20-1 and TRBJ1-2; D is unclear. Germline assignment: CDR1 DFQATT and CDR2 SNEGSKA (reference sequence). The V and J ends lost 1 base and 4 bases respectively, with 13 bases between them. The CDR3 is 14 amino acids. In nucleotides, the CDR3 is TGCAGTGCTAGAGCCGGCCCAGTTACCTATGGCTACACCTTC. It translates to CSARAGPVTYGYTF.

This clonotype came up many times. The chain has TRBV9 and TRBJ1-1; unclear D gene. The CDR3 contains 16 residues. Germline assignment: CDR1 SGDLS and CDR2 YYNGEE. V lost 1 base to trimming and J lost 5 bases, with 18 bases between them. DNA of the CDR3: TGTGCCAGCAGCGTAAGTCATGAGGCAGCGGGGACTGAAGCTTTCTTT. Translated, it gives CASSVSHEAAGTEAFF.

This clonotype was seen at least ten times. The chain carries TRBV5-5 and TRBJ2-1; D remains unclear. V lost 4 bases and J 3 bases, leaving 8 bases between the germline ends. The CDR3 is 13 residues long. In germline, CDR1 is SGHKS, CDR2 YYEKEE (reference sequence). Here the CDR3 DNA reads TGTGCCAGCAGCCCATATTACTACAATGAGCAGTTCTTC. It codes for CASSPYYYNEQFF. Together with reference TRBV5-5 and TRBJ2-1, the CDR3 gives the full variable domain: DAGVTQSPTHLIKTRGQQVTLRCSPISGHKSVSWYQQVLGQGPQFIFQYYEKEERGRGNFPDRFSARQFPNYSSELNVNALLLGDSALYLCASSPYYYNEQFFGPGTRLTVL.

This clonotype was seen ten or more times. The chain joins TRBV6-5 to TRBJ2-1, with TRBD2 identical over 10 bases. Germline CDR1 is MNHEY and CDR2 is SVGAGI. The CDR3 loop spans 16 amino acids. The junction had 0 bases not matched to a gene; V was cut back by 0 bases and J by 1 base. CDR3 DNA: TGTGCCAGCAGTTACTCGACTAGCGGGTCCTACAATGAGCAGTTCTTC. It specifies CASSYSTSGSYNEQFF.

This clonotype has at least ten counts. The chain is built from TRBV5-1 and TRBJ2-3; 11 bases align to TRBD2. This CDR3 is 16 amino acids long. CDR1 and CDR2 (germline): SGHRS, YFSETQ. With V trimmed by 4 bases and J by 2 bases, 6 bases remained unmatched. The CDR3 spells CASSVSSGGNTDTQYF. The CDR3 nucleotides are TGCGCCAGCAGCGTATCTAGCGGGGGGAACACAGATACGCAGTATTTT.

This clonotype was seen many times. The rearrangement uses TRBV12-3 or TRBV12-4 and TRBJ2-2, with 7 bases fitting TRBD2. The CDR3 sequence is 13 residues long. The V segment lost 3 bases and the J segment 5 bases; nucleotides outside the gene matches: 0. The CDR3 DNA is TGTGCCAGCAGTTTCGGGGGGACCGGGGAGCTGTTTTTT. Translation gives CASSFGGTGELFF.

In this sample, this clonotype turned up many times. The chain joins TRBV6-1 to TRBJ2-1; 14 positions match TRBD2. V gave up 4 bases and J gave up 4 bases; unmatched junction bases: 0. The length of the CDR3 is 15 residues. Germline lookup yields CDR1 MNHNS and CDR2 SASEGT. This CDR3 reads CASSGLAGGYNEQFF. CDR3 nucleotides: TGTGCCAGCAGTGGACTAGCGGGGGGGTACAATGAGCAGTTCTTC.